This record concerns one T cell receptor beta chain sequence. TCRdb's copy holds only in-frame clones and misses some; the assay was immunoSEQ multiplex PCR. Of roughly 170,000 clones listed, 90% to 95% are singletons. The CDR3 contains 16 residues. V lost 5 bases and J lost 4; bases outside the gene matches: 8. Germline assignment: CDR1 SGHVS and CDR2 FNYEAQ. These data come from a study of control samples from healthy donors and cancer patients. This TCR was recovered from a woman aged 18-30 years in good health. The source material was blood. The genes are TRBV7-6 and TRBJ2-1; 10 bases match TRBD2. The DNA of the CDR3 is TGTGCCAGCAGCCCGACCGCACTAGCGGGGTACAATGAGCAGTTCTTC. Translation: CASSPTALAGYNEQFF.